Sequencing of this T cell receptor (beta chain) was carried out in a study of blood T cell repertoires in COVID-19. This CDR3 has 14 amino acids. Germline V gene data show CDR1 as LNHDA and CDR2 as SQIVND (reference sequence). Trimming stripped 3 bases from V and 6 bases from J, with 15 bases between. TCRdb's copy holds only in-frame clones and misses some; the assay was immunoSEQ multiplex PCR. The sample contains 70,000 to 85,000 clones, around 79% of which appear only once. Sequencing input: peripheral blood. This receptor was obtained from a man aged 80 or over with acute or convalescent COVID-19. This chain uses TRBV19 with TRBJ2-7; D is possibly TRBD2 (5 bases). This CDR3 is CASSILGNQGEQYF. DNA of the CDR3: TGTGCCAGTAGTATCCTCGGGAACCAAGGCGAGCAGTACTTC.